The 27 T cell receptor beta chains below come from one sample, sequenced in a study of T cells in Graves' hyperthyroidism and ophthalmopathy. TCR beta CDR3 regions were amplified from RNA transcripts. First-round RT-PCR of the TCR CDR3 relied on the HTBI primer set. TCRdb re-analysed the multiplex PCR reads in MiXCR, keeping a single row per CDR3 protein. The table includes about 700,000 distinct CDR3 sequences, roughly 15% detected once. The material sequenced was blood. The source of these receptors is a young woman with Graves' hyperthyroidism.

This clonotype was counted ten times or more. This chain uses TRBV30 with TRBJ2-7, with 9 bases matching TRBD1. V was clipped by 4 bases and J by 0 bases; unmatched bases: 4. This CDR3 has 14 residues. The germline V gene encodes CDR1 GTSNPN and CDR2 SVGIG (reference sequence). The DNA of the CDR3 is TGTGCCTGGAAGAGGGACAGGGTCTCCTACGAGCAGTACTTC. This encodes CAWKRDRVSYEQYF.

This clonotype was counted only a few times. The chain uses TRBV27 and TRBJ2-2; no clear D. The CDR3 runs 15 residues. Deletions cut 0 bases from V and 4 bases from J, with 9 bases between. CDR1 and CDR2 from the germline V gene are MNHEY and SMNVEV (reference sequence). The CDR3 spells CASSLSGFGTGELFF. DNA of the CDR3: TGTGCCAGCAGTTTATCAGGGTTCGGCACCGGGGAGCTGTTTTTT.

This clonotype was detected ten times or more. The CDR3 nucleotides read TGTGCCAGCAGCCCTAGCGGGAAGGGAGATACGCAGTATTTT. This gives the protein CASSPSGKGDTQYF. The chain joins TRBV11-2 to TRBJ2-3, with 9 bases identical to TRBD2. Per the germline V gene, CDR1 is SGHAT and CDR2 is FQNNGV. The CDR3 is 14 amino acids. Trimming cost V 5 bases and J 5 bases; bases outside gene matches: 5.

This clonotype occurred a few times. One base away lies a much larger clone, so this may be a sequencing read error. The CDR3 bases are TGTGCCAGCAGCCAAGAGGGCCGGTATGGCTACGCCTTC. This codes for CASSQEGRYGYAF. This rearrangement joins TRBV3-1 to TRBJ1-2; D call uncertain. Germline lookup yields CDR1 LGHDT and CDR2 YNNKEL (reference sequence). The CDR3 spans 13 residues.

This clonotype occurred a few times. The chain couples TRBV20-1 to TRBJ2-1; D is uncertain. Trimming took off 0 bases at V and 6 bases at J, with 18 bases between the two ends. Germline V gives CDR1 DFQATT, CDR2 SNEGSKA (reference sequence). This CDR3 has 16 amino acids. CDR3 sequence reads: CSARDKGRTVGNEQFF. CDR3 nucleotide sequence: TGCAGTGCTAGAGATAAAGGGCGCACGGTCGGCAATGAGCAGTTCTTC.

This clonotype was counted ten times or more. The DNA for the CDR3 is TGCGCCAGCAGCGGAAGGACAGGTCCTGACTACGAGCAGTACTTC. Amino acids: CASSGRTGPDYEQYF. This chain uses TRBV5-1 with TRBJ2-7, with 7 bases aligning to TRBD1. V shed 4 bases, J shed 3 bases, and the junction held 10 bases outside the gene matches. Germline CDR1 and CDR2: SGHRS and YFSETQ. The CDR3 is made up of 15 amino acids.

This chain's CDR3 is CASSILLGQGPYQPQHF. CDR3 nucleotides: TGTGCCAGTAGTATCCTCCTTGGACAGGGCCCTTATCAGCCCCAGCATTTT. The chain combines TRBV19 with TRBJ1-5; 8 bases are a match to TRBD1. CDR3 size: 17 residues. The germline V gene has CDR1 LNHDA and CDR2 SQIVND (reference sequence). Losses at the gene ends were 3 bases for V and 5 bases for J; bases not matched to a gene: 12.

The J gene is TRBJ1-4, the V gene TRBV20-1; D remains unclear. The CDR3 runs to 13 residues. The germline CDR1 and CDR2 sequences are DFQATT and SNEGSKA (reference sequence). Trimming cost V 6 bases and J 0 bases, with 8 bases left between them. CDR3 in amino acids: CSAWTSTNEKLFF. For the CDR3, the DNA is TGCAGTGCCTGGACCTCAACTAATGAAAAACTGTTTTTT.

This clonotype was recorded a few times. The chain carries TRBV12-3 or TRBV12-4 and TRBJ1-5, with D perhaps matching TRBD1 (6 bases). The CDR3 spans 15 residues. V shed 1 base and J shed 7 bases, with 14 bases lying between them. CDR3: CASSLGGHPFQPQHF. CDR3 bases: TGTGCCAGCAGTTTAGGGGGACATCCTTTCCAGCCCCAGCATTTT.

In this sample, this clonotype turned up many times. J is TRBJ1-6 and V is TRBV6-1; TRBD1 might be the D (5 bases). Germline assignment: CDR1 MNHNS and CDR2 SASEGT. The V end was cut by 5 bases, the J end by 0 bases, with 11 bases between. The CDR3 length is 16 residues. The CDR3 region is CASSKRQSSYNSPLHF. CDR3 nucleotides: TGTGCCAGCAGTAAGCGACAGAGCTCCTATAATTCACCCCTCCACTTT.

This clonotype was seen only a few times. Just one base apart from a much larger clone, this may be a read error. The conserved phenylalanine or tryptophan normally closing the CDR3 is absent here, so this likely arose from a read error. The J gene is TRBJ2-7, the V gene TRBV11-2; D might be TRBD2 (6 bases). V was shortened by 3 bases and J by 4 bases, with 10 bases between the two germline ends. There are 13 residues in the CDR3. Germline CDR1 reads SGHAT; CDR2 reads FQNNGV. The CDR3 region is CASSLQGLYEQYL. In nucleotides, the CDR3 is TGTGCCAGCAGCTTGCAAGGACTATACGAGCAGTACCTC.

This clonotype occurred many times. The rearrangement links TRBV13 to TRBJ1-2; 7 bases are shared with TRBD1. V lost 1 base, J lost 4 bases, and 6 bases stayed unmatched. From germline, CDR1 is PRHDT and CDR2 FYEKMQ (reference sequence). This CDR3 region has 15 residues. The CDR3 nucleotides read TGTGCCAGCAGCTTAGCCGCAGGGGGACCCTATGGCTACACCTTC. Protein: CASSLAAGGPYGYTF.

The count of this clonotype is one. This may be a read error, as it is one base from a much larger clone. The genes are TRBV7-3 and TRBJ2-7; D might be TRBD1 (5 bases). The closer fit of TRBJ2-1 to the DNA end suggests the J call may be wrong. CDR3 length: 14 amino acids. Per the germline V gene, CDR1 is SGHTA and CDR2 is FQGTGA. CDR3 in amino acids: CASSLDTGTYEQFF. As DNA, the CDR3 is TGTGCCAGCAGTTTAGATACAGGTACCTACGAGCAGTTCTTC.

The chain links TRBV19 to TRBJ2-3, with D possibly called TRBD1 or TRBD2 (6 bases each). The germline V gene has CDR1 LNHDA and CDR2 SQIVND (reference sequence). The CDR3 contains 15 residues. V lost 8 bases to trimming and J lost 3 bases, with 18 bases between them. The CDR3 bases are TGTGCCAGTGGGGGGCGAGGGCTGGAGACAGATACGCAGTATTTT. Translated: CASGGRGLETDTQYF.

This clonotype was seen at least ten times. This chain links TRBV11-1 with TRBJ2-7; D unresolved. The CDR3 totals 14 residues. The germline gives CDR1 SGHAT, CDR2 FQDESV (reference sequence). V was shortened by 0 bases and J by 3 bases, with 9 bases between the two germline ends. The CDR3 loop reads CASSLAGSGYEQYF. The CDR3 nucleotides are TGTGCCAGCAGCTTAGCAGGCTCCGGCTACGAGCAGTACTTC.

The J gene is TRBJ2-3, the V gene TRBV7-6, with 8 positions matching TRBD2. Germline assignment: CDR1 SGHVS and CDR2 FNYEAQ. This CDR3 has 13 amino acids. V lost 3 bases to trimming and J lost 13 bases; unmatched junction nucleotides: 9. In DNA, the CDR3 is TGTGCCAGCAGCTTGGGAGGTTCCGGGGGGGAGTATTTT. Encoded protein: CASSLGGSGGEYF.

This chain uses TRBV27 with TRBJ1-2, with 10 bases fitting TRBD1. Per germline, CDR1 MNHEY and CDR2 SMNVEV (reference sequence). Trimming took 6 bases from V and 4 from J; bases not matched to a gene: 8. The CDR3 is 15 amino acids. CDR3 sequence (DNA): TGTGCCAGCAGGCTAGGACAGGGGGTTGGCTATGGCTACACCTTC. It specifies CASRLGQGVGYGYTF.

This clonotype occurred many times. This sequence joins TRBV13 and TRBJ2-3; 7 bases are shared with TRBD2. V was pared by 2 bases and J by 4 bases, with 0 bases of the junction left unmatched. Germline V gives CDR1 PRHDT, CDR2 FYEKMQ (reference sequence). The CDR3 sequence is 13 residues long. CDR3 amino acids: CASSLLAADTQYF. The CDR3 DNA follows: TGTGCCAGCAGCTTACTAGCGGCAGATACGCAGTATTTT.

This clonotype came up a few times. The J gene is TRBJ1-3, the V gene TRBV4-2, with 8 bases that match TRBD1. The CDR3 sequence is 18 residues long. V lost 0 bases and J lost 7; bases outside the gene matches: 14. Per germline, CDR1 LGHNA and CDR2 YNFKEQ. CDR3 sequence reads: CASSQDAAGGPTWNTIYF. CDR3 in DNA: TGTGCCAGCAGCCAAGATGCGGCAGGGGGCCCCACCTGGAACACCATATATTTT.

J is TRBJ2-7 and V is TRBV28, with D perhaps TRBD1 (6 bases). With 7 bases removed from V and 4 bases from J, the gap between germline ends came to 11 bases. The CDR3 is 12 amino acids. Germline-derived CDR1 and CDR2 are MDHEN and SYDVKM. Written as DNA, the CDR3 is TGTGCCAGCACAGACAGGCCATACGAGCAGTACTTC. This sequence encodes CASTDRPYEQYF.

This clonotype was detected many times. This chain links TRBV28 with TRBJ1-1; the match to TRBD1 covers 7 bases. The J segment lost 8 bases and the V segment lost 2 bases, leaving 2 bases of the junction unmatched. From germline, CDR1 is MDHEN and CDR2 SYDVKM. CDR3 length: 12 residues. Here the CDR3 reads CASSLRGLEAFF. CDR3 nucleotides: TGTGCCAGCAGTTTAAGGGGGCTAGAAGCTTTCTTT.

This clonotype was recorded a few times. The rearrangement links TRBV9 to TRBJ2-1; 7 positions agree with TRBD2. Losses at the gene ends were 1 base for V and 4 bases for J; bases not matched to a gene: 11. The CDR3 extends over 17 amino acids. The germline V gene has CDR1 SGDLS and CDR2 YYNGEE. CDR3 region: CASSVPLSGSGYNEQFF. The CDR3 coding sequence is TGTGCCAGCAGCGTACCTCTCAGTGGTAGCGGGTACAATGAGCAGTTCTTC.

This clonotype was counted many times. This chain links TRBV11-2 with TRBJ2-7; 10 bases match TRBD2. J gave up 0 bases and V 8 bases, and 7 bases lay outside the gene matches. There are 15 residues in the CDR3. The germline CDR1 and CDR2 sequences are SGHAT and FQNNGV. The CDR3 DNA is TGTGCCAGCCCGCCGGCTAGCGGGAGCTCCTACGAGCAGTACTTC. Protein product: CASPPASGSSYEQYF.

DNA for the CDR3: TGTGCCAGCAGCCATCGGGGTACTGGAAACACCATATATTTT. Its protein product is CASSHRGTGNTIYF. J is TRBJ1-3 and V is TRBV14; D unclear. CDR1 is SGHDN and CDR2 is FVKESK in the germline V gene. The CDR3 totals 14 residues. V gave up 3 bases and J gave up 2 bases, with 8 bases separating them.

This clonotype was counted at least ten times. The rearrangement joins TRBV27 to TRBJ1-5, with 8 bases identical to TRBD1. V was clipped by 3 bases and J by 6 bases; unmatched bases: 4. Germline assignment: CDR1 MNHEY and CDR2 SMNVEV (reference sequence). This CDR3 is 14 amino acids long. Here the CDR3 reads CASSFTGGGQPQHF. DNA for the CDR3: TGTGCCAGCAGTTTCACAGGGGGAGGTCAGCCCCAGCATTTT.

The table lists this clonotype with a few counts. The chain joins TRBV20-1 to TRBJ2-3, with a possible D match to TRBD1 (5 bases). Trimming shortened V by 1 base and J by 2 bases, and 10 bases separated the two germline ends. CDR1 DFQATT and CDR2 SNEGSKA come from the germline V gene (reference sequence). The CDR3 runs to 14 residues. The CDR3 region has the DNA TGCAGTGCTAGAGGGACAAGGAACACAGATACGCAGTATTTT. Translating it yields CSARGTRNTDTQYF.

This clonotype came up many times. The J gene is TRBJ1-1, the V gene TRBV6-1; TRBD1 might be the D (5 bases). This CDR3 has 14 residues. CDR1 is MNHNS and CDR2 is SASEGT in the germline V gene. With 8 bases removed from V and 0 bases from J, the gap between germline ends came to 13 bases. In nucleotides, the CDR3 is TGTGCCAGCGTCAAGGGGCCCATGAACACTGAAGCTTTCTTT. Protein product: CASVKGPMNTEAFF.